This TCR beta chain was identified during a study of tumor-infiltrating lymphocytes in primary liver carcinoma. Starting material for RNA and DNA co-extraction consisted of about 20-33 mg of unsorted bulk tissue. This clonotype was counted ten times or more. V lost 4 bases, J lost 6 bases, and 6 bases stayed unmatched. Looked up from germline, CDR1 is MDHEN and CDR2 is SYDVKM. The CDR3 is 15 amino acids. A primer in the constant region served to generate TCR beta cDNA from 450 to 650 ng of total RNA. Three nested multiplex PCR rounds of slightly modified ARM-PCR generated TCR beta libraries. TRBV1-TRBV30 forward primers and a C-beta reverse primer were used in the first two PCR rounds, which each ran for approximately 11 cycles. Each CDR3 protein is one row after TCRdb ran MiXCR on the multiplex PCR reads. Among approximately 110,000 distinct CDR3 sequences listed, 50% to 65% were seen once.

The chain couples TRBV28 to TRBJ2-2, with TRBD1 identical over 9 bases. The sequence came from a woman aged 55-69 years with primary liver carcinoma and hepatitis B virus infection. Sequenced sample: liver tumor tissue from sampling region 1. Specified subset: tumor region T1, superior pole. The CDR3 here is CASSYRDRVSGELFF. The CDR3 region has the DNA TGTGCCAGCAGTTACCGGGACAGGGTCTCCGGGGAGCTGTTTTTT.